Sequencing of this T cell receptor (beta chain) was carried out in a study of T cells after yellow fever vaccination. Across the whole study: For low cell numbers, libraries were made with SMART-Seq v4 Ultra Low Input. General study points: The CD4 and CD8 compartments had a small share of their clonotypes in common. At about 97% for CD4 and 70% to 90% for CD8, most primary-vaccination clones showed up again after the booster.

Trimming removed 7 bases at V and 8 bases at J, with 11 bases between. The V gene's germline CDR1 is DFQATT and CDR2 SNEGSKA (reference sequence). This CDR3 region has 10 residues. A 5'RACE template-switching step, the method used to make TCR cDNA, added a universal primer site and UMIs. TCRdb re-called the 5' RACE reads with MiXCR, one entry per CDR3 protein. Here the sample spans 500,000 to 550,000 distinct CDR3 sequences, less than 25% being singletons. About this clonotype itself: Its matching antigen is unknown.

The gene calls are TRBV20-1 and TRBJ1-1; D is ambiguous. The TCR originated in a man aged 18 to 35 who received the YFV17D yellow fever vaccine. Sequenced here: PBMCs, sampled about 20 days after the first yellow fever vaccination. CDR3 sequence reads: CSVEGTEAFF. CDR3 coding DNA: TGCAGTGTGGAGGGCACCGAAGCTTTCTTT.